The T cell receptor (beta chain) under discussion was sequenced for a study of metastatic and nonmetastatic thyroid tumors. Turning to the study itself: From malignant and benign thyroid patients, repertoires in blood and in tumor or nodule tissue were compared.

In regard to this clone: No antigen is known for it.

In the study's own analysis: The distant-metastasis classifier for papillary thyroid cancer was built from CDR3 differences across clinicopathological groups. TCRdb re-clonotyped the PCR reads through MiXCR. The V and J calls shown here were made by TCRdb, not taken from the authors' results. The data contain 35,000 to 40,000 clones, 26% of them singletons. Study outcomes and limitations: As reported, TCR beta diversity in blood and tumor was significantly higher in malignant thyroid tumors than in benign nodules.

The entire patient cohort was treatment-naive prior to thyroid surgery. Germline V gives CDR1 MNHNS, CDR2 SASEGT. CDR3 length: 13 residues. With 5 bases removed from V and 0 bases from J, the gap between germline ends came to 7 bases. The specimen sequenced was blood. This clonotype was obtained from a female donor with papillary thyroid cancer or a benign thyroid nodule (not recorded which). Some clones in this sample may be carry-over from other donors' samples. The J gene is TRBJ1-1, the V gene TRBV6-1; D is uncertain. The CDR3 here is CASSFRVNTEAFF. CDR3 nucleotides: TGTGCCAGCAGTTTTCGGGTGAACACTGAAGCTTTCTTT.